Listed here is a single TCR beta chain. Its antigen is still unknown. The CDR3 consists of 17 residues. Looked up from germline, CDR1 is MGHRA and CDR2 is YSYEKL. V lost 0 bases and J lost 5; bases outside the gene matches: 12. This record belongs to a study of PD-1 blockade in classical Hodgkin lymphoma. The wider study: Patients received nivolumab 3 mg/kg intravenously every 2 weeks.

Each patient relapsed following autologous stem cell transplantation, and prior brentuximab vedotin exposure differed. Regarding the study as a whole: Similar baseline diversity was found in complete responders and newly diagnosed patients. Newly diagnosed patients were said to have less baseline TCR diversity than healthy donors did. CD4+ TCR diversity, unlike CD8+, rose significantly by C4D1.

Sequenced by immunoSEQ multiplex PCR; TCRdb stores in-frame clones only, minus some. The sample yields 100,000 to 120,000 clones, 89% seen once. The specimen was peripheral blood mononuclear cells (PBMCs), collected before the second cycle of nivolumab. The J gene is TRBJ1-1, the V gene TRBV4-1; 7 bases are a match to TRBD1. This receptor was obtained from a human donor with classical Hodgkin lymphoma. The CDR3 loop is CASSQEDEGAPETEAFF. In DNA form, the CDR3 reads TGCGCCAGCAGCCAAGAGGACGAGGGGGCGCCAGAAACTGAAGCTTTCTTT.